The 31 T cell receptor beta chains in this list originate from one sample, sequenced in a study of blood T cell repertoires in COVID-19 (dated by TCRdb to the early 2020s). Library creation used the immunoSEQ multiplex PCR assay. TCRdb limited this immuneACCESS table to in-frame rearrangements with V and J called. A share of clones is missing; checked studies link under half to unresolved V genes, and the rest is unexplained. Here the sample has over 110,000 clones; 78% occur a single time. Less than 2% of the sample is taken by the ten largest. The sequencing input was peripheral blood. The receptors originated from a woman aged 55-70 years with acute or convalescent COVID-19.

This chain uses TRBV19 with TRBJ2-1; TRBD2 aligns across 9 bases. V trimming: 6 bases; J trimming: 5 bases; junction bases outside the gene matches: 11. CDR1 is LNHDA and CDR2 is SQIVND in the germline V gene (reference sequence). There are 16 residues in the CDR3. The CDR3 loop reads CASSPARTSVDNEQFF. The CDR3 nucleotides are TGTGCCAGTAGCCCCGCAAGGACTAGCGTCGACAATGAGCAGTTCTTC.

The V and J genes are TRBV2 and TRBJ1-2; D gene ambiguous. Germline loops: CDR1 SNHLY, CDR2 FYNNEI. Trimming pared 0 bases from V and 2 bases from J, leaving 7 bases between. The CDR3 has 14 amino acids. DNA for the CDR3: TGTGCCAGCAGTGAAGCAAAACTGAACTATGGCTACACCTTC. It is translated as CASSEAKLNYGYTF.

This clone was counted once. The chain has TRBV5-1 and TRBJ1-5, with TRBD1 as a possible D gene (5 bases). From germline, CDR1 is SGHRS and CDR2 YFSETQ. The V end was cut by 0 bases, the J end by 10 bases, with 14 bases between. The CDR3 extends over 14 amino acids. DNA of the CDR3: TGCGCCAGCAGCTTGGAGGGGCCCGGGGGTCCCCAGCATTTT. This sequence encodes CASSLEGPGGPQHF.

V is TRBV5-6 and J is TRBJ2-7; the D is unclear. The CDR3 covers 12 residues. Trimming took off 1 base at V and 7 bases at J, with 9 bases between the two ends. Germline loops: CDR1 SGHDT, CDR2 YYEEEE. DNA of the CDR3: TGTGCCAGCAGCTTGACTTTTGAGGAGCAGTACTTC. The encoded protein is CASSLTFEEQYF.

The chain couples TRBV5-1 to TRBJ2-7; the D is unclear. The germline CDR1 and CDR2 sequences are SGHRS and YFSETQ. The CDR3 loop spans 13 amino acids. The V end lost 6 bases, the J end lost 0 bases, and 10 bases lay between the germline ends. CDR3 in amino acids: CASKESRSYEQYF. CDR3 DNA: TGCGCCAGCAAGGAGAGTCGCTCCTACGAGCAGTACTTC.

Here the CDR3 reads CASSLGTGSLYQPQHF. The CDR3, as DNA: TGTGCCAGCAGCTTAGGGACCGGGAGCCTCTATCAGCCCCAGCATTTT. The rearrangement uses TRBV7-9 and TRBJ1-5; D call uncertain. The CDR3 loop spans 16 amino acids. Germline V gene sequence: CDR1 SEHNR, CDR2 FQNEAQ (reference sequence). V was shortened by 1 base and J by 5 bases, with 15 bases between the two germline ends.

The chain combines TRBV19 with TRBJ2-2; 8 bases are a match to TRBD2. Germline trimming cut 2 bases from V and 0 bases from J; bases unmatched to any gene: 5. Germline V gene lookup returns CDR1 LNHDA and CDR2 SQIVND (reference sequence). CDR3 length: 17 amino acids. CDR3 coding DNA: TGTGCCAGTAGTATAAGGAGGGGACTAGCGAACACCGGGGAGCTGTTTTTT. This codes for CASSIRRGLANTGELFF.

This chain connects TRBV27 to TRBJ2-1, with 8 bases lining up with TRBD1. The V and J ends lost 4 bases and 9 bases, in that order; junction bases with no gene match: 8. This CDR3 has 14 residues. Germline values: CDR1 MNHEY, CDR2 SMNVEV (reference sequence). The CDR3 nucleotides read TGTGCCAGCAGTTCGACGGACAGGGCCTTTGAGCAGTTCTTC. This translates into CASSSTDRAFEQFF.

V usage is TRBV7-9 and J usage is TRBJ1-3; tentatively, D is TRBD1 (6 bases). Per germline, CDR1 SEHNR and CDR2 FQNEAQ (reference sequence). This CDR3 has 17 amino acids. V was clipped by 8 bases and J by 4 bases, with 24 bases between them. CDR3: CASFTPRGTTAGNTIYF. Here the CDR3 DNA reads TGTGCCAGCTTCACCCCTAGGGGGACTACTGCGGGAAACACCATATATTTT.

V and J are TRBV2 and TRBJ2-6; a weak D match, TRBD1 (6 bases). V dropped 0 bases and J dropped 4 bases, with 7 bases sitting between them. Per the germline V gene, CDR1 is SNHLY and CDR2 is FYNNEI. The CDR3 has 15 residues. In DNA, the CDR3 is TGTGCCAGCAGTGAAGCCGGGACAGGGGCCAACGTCCTGACTTTC. Its translation is CASSEAGTGANVLTF. Using reference TRBV2 and TRBJ2-6 for the parts outside the CDR3, the full variable domain is EPEVTQTPSHQVTQMGQEVILRCVPISNHLYFYWYRQILGQKVEFLVSFYNNEISEKSEIFDDQFSVERPDGSNFTLKIRSTKLEDSAMYFCASSEAGTGANVLTFGAGSRLTVL.

The chain couples TRBV6-5 to TRBJ2-7, with D perhaps TRBD2 (5 bases). The length of the CDR3 is 13 residues. The germline V gene has CDR1 MNHEY and CDR2 SVGAGI. V lost 5 bases, J lost 2 bases, and 10 bases lay in between. CDR3 loop: CASSLAPAYEQYF. The CDR3 DNA sequence: TGTGCCAGCAGTCTAGCACCGGCCTACGAGCAGTACTTC.

The DNA for the CDR3 is TGTGCCAGCAGCACAAGACTAGCGGGGGCCCTTGAGCAGTACTTC. Translating it yields CASSTRLAGALEQYF. The rearrangement links TRBV11-2 to TRBJ2-7; 12 bases map to TRBD2. Unmatched junction bases numbered 9, after V lost 5 bases and J lost 7 bases. CDR1 and CDR2 from the germline V gene are SGHAT and FQNNGV. The CDR3 covers 15 residues.

The chain uses TRBV25-1 and TRBJ1-2, with D unresolved. V dropped 3 bases and J dropped 7 bases, with 9 bases sitting between them. CDR1 is MGHDK and CDR2 is SYGVNS in the germline V gene. The CDR3 contains 12 residues. The CDR3 loop is CASSDGWLGYTF. Here the CDR3 DNA reads TGTGCCAGCAGTGACGGGTGGCTTGGCTACACCTTC.

This clone was counted a few times. The chain employs TRBV28 and TRBJ2-3; 11 nucleotides match TRBD2. The CDR3 totals 17 residues. The V gene end was trimmed by 7 bases and the J gene end by 3 bases; junction bases not matched to a gene: 12. The V gene's germline CDR1 is MDHEN and CDR2 SYDVKM. The CDR3 nucleotides are TGTGCCAGCACCCTAGGGACTAGCGGTCATGGGACAGATACGCAGTATTTT. Translation: CASTLGTSGHGTDTQYF.

V usage is TRBV7-9 and J usage is TRBJ1-2; TRBD1 is a possible D gene (5 bases). Between the trimmed V and J ends, which lost 5 bases and 4 bases, there was a span of 20 bases. Per germline, CDR1 SEHNR and CDR2 FQNEAQ (reference sequence). The CDR3 length is 16 residues. The chain's CDR3 is CASSPTQAGSPYGYTF. The DNA for the CDR3 is TGTGCCAGCAGCCCGACTCAGGCAGGGTCCCCCTATGGCTACACCTTC.

V usage is TRBV19 and J usage is TRBJ1-5; 10 bases agree with TRBD1. V lost 7 bases and J lost 3; bases outside the gene matches: 3. The CDR3 spans 14 residues. CDR1 LNHDA and CDR2 SQIVND come from the germline V gene (reference sequence). CDR3 DNA sequence: TGTGCCAGTATGGGACAGGGGATCAATCAGCCCCAGCATTTT. Protein sequence: CASMGQGINQPQHF.

The V gene is TRBV6-4, the J gene TRBJ1-6; 11 bases line up with TRBD1. V dropped 3 bases and J dropped 13; count of bases not matched to a gene: 5. The CDR3 runs to 14 residues. Germline-derived CDR1 and CDR2 are MRHNA and SNTAGT. The CDR3 loop reads CASSEGQGAFPLHF. The DNA of the CDR3 is TGTGCCAGCAGTGAAGGACAGGGGGCTTTTCCCCTCCACTTT.

The chain couples TRBV4-1 to TRBJ1-2; 9 nucleotides agree with TRBD1. The V and J ends lost 5 bases and 6 bases, in that order; junction bases with no gene match: 10. This CDR3 is 15 amino acids long. CDR1 and CDR2 from the germline V gene are MGHRA and YSYEKL. In DNA form, the CDR3 reads TGCGCCAGCAGCACCACCGGGACAGGGTACAATGGCTACACCTTC. Protein product: CASSTTGTGYNGYTF.

A single count supports this clone. This sequence joins TRBV19 and TRBJ2-6; 7 positions agree with TRBD1. The trim removed 5 bases at V and 4 bases at J, leaving 8 bases unmatched. Germline V gene data show CDR1 as LNHDA and CDR2 as SQIVND (reference sequence). The CDR3 length is 16 residues. CDR3 sequence: CASSVRQGSGANVLTF. The CDR3 DNA follows: TGTGCCAGTAGTGTTCGACAGGGTTCGGGGGCCAACGTCCTGACTTTC.

The table lists this clone with a few counts. The chain has TRBV4-1 and TRBJ2-1; D is possibly TRBD1 (6 bases). CDR1 is MGHRA and CDR2 is YSYEKL in the germline V gene. The germline V and J ends were trimmed by 1 base and 7 bases, with 11 bases remaining between them. There are 14 residues in the CDR3. The CDR3 region has the DNA TGCGCCAGCAGCCAAGGGGGGCAAATGAATGAGCAGTTCTTC. Its protein is CASSQGGQMNEQFF.

This clone has more than one count but fewer than ten. The rearrangement joins TRBV5-6 to TRBJ1-4; D perhaps matches TRBD1 (6 bases). The V end was cut by 2 bases, the J end by 6 bases, with 11 bases between. The length of the CDR3 is 14 residues. The germline CDR1 and CDR2 sequences are SGHDT and YYEEEE. CDR3 bases: TGTGCCAGCAGCTTTCAGGGGTGGTATGAAAAACTGTTTTTT. Amino acids: CASSFQGWYEKLFF.

The rearrangement joins TRBV5-6 to TRBJ2-3, with TRBD2 matching over 13 bases. The CDR3 sequence is 17 residues long. Germline V gene lookup returns CDR1 SGHDT and CDR2 YYEEEE. V trimming: 2 bases; J trimming: 5 bases; junction bases outside the gene matches: 8. The CDR3: CASSFTSGRVSGDTQYF. In DNA, the CDR3 is TGTGCCAGCAGCTTTACTAGCGGGAGGGTATCCGGAGATACGCAGTATTTT.

J is TRBJ2-7 and V is TRBV12-3 or TRBV12-4; D gene unclear. Trimming took off 1 base at V and 3 bases at J, with 4 bases between the two ends. CDR3 length: 12 residues. The chain's CDR3 is CASSLVLYEQYF. The CDR3 nucleotides read TGTGCCAGCAGTTTAGTACTCTACGAGCAGTACTTC.

The chain joins TRBV19 to TRBJ2-5, with 13 positions matching TRBD2. V was clipped by 4 bases and J by 5 bases; unmatched bases: 7. This CDR3 contains 16 residues. Per the germline V gene, CDR1 is LNHDA and CDR2 is SQIVND (reference sequence). This chain's CDR3 is CASSTRLAGGRETQYF. CDR3 nucleotides: TGTGCCAGTAGTACTCGACTAGCGGGAGGTCGCGAGACCCAGTACTTC.

This clone was observed once. The chain uses TRBV4-2 and TRBJ1-2; 9 nucleotides line up with TRBD1. Germline CDR1 is LGHNA and CDR2 is YNFKEQ. The CDR3 is 20 residues long. Losses at the gene ends were 2 bases for V and 0 bases for J; bases not matched to a gene: 16. Written as DNA, the CDR3 is TGTGCCAGCAGCCAACGCCGTGGTGGGACAGGGCCCGACTCTAACTATGGCTACACCTTC. It codes for CASSQRRGGTGPDSNYGYTF.

The gene calls are TRBV28 and TRBJ2-1; 13 nucleotides match TRBD2. The CDR3 contains 19 residues. The ends lost 3 bases at V and 3 bases at J; junction bases unmatched: 11. Germline assignment: CDR1 MDHEN and CDR2 SYDVKM. DNA of the CDR3: TGTGCCAGCAGTTTTGGCGGGACTAGCGGGATAGGAAGCTACAATGAGCAGTTCTTC. As protein: CASSFGGTSGIGSYNEQFF.

The J gene is TRBJ1-5, the V gene TRBV14; D is undetermined. CDR1 is SGHDN and CDR2 is FVKESK in the germline V gene. The CDR3 covers 12 residues. Trimming shortened V by 1 base and J by 7 bases, and 5 bases separated the two germline ends. The CDR3 region is CASSQAGQPQHF. CDR3 coding DNA: TGTGCCAGCAGCCAAGCCGGGCAGCCCCAGCATTTT. Full variable domain (remainder filled in from reference TRBV14 and TRBJ1-5): EAGVTQFPSHSVIEKGQTVTLRCDPISGHDNLYWYRRVMGKEIKFLLHFVKESKQDESGMPNNRFLAERTGGTYSTLKVQPAELEDSGVYFCASSQAGQPQHFGDGTRLSIL.

This sequence joins TRBV6-5 and TRBJ2-2, with D uncertain. The V gene's germline CDR1 is MNHEY and CDR2 SVGAGI. The V and J ends lost 4 bases and 4 bases respectively, with 4 bases between them. The CDR3 sequence is 12 residues long. The CDR3 sequence is CASSFRTGELFF. The CDR3 coding sequence is TGTGCCAGCAGTTTCCGCACCGGGGAGCTGTTTTTT.

The chain joins TRBV2 to TRBJ2-2; 7 bases fit TRBD1. CDR3 length: 14 amino acids. From germline, CDR1 is SNHLY and CDR2 FYNNEI. Trimming removed 5 bases from V and 2 bases from J; junction bases left unmatched: 2. The CDR3 nucleotides are TGTGCCAGCAGTTACAGGGGAAACACCGGGGAGCTGTTTTTT. Protein sequence: CASSYRGNTGELFF.

The rearrangement links TRBV25-1 to TRBJ1-1; D unresolved. Germline assignment: CDR1 MGHDK and CDR2 SYGVNS. The CDR3 covers 12 residues. V was trimmed by 5 bases and J by 9 bases, leaving 13 bases between them. CDR3: CASSRPGRKAFF. DNA of the CDR3: TGTGCCAGCAGTCGCCCGGGTCGAAAAGCTTTCTTT. Full variable domain (remainder filled in from reference TRBV25-1 and TRBJ1-1): EADIYQTPRYLVIGTGKKITLECSQTMGHDKMYWYQQDPGMELHLIHYSYGVNSTEKGDLSSESTVSRIRTEHFPLTLESARPSHTSQYLCASSRPGRKAFFGQGTRLTVV.

The chain recombines TRBV27 with TRBJ2-5; 12 bases map to TRBD2. The trim removed 6 bases at V and 4 bases at J, leaving 9 bases unmatched. Germline-derived CDR1 and CDR2 are MNHEY and SMNVEV (reference sequence). This CDR3 comprises 16 residues. The chain's CDR3 is CASRGATSGSGETQYF. For the CDR3, the DNA is TGTGCCAGCAGGGGAGCGACTAGCGGGAGCGGAGAGACCCAGTACTTC.